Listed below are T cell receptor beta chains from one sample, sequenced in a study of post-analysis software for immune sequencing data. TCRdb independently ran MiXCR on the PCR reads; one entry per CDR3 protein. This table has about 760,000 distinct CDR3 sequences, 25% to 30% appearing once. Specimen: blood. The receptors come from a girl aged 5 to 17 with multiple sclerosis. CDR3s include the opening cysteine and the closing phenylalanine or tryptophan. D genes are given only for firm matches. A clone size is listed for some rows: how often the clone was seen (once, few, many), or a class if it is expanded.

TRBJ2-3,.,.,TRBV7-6,TGTGCCAGCAGCTCCAGTGCAAGGAGCACAGATACGCAGTATTTT,CASSSSARSTDTQYF
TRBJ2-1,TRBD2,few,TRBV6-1,TGTGCCAGCAGGACTACCCCGGGACTAGCGGGGCAACAGCGACACAATGAGCAGTTCTTC,CASRTTPGLAGQQRHNEQFF
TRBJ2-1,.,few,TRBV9,TGTGCCAGCAGCGTAGGGCAGGGTTTAACCAATGAGCAGTTCTTC,CASSVGQGLTNEQFF
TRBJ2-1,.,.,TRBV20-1,TGCAGTGCTAGAAACCAAAAGGCAAAATTTGATAAGTTCTTC,CSARNQKAKFDKFF
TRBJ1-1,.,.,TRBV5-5,TGTGCCAGCAGCTGGGAGGCAGTGTTCACTGAAGCTTTCTTT,CASSWEAVFTEAFF
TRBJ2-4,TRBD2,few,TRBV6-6,TGTGCCAGCAGTTACTCCGCGGCTAGCGGGTTCCCTCAGACGTACTTC,CASSYSAASGFPQTYF
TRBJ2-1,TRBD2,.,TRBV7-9,TGTGCCAGCAGCTCCCCCGGGACTAGCGGGTGGAGTGAGCAGTTCTTC,CASSSPGTSGWSEQFF
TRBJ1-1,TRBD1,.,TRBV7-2,TGTGCCAGCAGCCAATGGACAGGGGCAGGGGCTGAAGCTTTCTTT,CASSQWTGAGAEAFF
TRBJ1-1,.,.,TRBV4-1,TGCGCCAGCAGCCGAACTCCCCGGAACACTGAAGCTTTCTTT,CASSRTPRNTEAFF
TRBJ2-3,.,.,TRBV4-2,TGTGCCAGCAGCCCAAGGGGGGGCGGCGGCGGAGATACGCAGTATTTT,CASSPRGGGGGDTQYF
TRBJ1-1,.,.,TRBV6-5,TGTGCCACCGTGAAGGAAGGCCCCTTGGCTGAAGCTTTCTTT,CATVKEGPLAEAFF
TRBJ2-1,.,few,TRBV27,TGTGCCAGCGGAGGATGGAATGAGCAGTTCTTC,CASGGWNEQFF
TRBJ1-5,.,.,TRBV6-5,TGTGCCAGCAGTTACGGCAGGGAGGGGAATCAGCCCCAGCATTTT,CASSYGREGNQPQHF
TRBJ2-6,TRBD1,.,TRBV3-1,TGTGCCAGCAGCCCCGGACAGGGCTCTGGGGCCAACGTCCTGACTTTC,CASSPGQGSGANVLTF
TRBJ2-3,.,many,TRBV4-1,TGCGCCAGCAGCCAAGTGCCTACTCGCGGCACAGATACGCAGTATTTT,CASSQVPTRGTDTQYF
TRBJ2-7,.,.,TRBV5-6,TGTGCCAGCAGCTTAATTAATCGTGGAGGGACGGACGAGCAGTACTTC,CASSLINRGGTDEQYF
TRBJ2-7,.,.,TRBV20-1,TGCAGTGCTTTGGGGGTGGGTGTAGCAGGAGAGCAGTACTTC,CSALGVGVAGEQYF
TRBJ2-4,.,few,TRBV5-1,TGCGCCAGCAGCCGTGAACGGGGGCGAGGAAACATTCAGTACTTC,CASSRERGRGNIQYF
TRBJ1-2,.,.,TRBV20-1,TGCAGTGCTAGAGATGAATCAGTCTATGGCTACACCTTC,CSARDESVYGYTF
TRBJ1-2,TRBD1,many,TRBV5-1,TGCGCCAGCAGCTTGGCCGGGACAGGGATGGGCTACACCTTC,CASSLAGTGMGYTF
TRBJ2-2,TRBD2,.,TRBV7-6,TGTGCCAGCAGCTTAGGTAGCGGGACCTCGGGGACCGGGGAGCTGTTTTTT,CASSLGSGTSGTGELFF
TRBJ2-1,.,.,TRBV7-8,TGTGCCAGCAGCCAGGACGACGACACCTACAATGAGCAGTTCTTC,CASSQDDDTYNEQFF
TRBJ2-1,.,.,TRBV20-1,TGCAGTGCTGGAAACTTGGGCGAGCAGGTCTTC,CSAGNLGEQVF
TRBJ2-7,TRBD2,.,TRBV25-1,TGTGCCAGCAGGGATAGCGGGAGCTTTAGTACGGACGAGCAGTACTTC,CASRDSGSFSTDEQYF
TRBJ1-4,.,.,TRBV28,TGTGCCAGCAAGGGCCTCACCTCTAATGAAAAACGGTTTTTT,CASKGLTSNEKRFF
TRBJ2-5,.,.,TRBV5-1,TGCGCCAGCAGCGGTATGGGGCAAGAGACCCAGTACTTC,CASSGMGQETQYF
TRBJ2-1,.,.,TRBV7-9,TGTGCCAGCAGCCAACCTATGGGGCGTAGGACCTTCAATGAGCAGTTCTTC,CASSQPMGRRTFNEQFF
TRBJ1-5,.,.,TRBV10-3,TGTGCCATCACGGCAGAGGGCGAGGAGCCCCAGCATTTT,CAITAEGEEPQHF
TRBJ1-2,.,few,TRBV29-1,TGCAGCGTTGGGTCTGAAGTGTGGGGGAACTATGGCTACACCTTC,CSVGSEVWGNYGYTF
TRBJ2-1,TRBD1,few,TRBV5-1,TGCGCCAGCAGCCTGGACAGGGCTAGAAATGAGCAGTTCTTC,CASSLDRARNEQFF
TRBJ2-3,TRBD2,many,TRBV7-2,TGTGCCAGCAGCTTGGGGACTAGCGGGGGAACAGATACGCAGTATTTT,CASSLGTSGGTDTQYF
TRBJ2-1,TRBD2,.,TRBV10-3,TGTGCCATCACCGGGACTAGCGGGGTAAACAATGAGCAGTTCTTC,CAITGTSGVNNEQFF
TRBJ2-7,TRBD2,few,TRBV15,TGTGCCACCAGCAGAGTGGATAGCGGGAGTTACGAGCAGTACTTC,CATSRVDSGSYEQYF
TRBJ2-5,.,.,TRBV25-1,TGTGCCAGCAGTGAAGGGGGGCTTGGGGAGACCCAGTACTTC,CASSEGGLGETQYF
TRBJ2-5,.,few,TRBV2,TGTGCCAGCAGTGTAATGGGCGAACGGGAGACCCAGTACTTC,CASSVMGERETQYF
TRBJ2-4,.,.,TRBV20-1,TGCAGTGCTAGTGAAGGACCAGCCAAAAACATTCAGTACTTC,CSASEGPAKNIQYF
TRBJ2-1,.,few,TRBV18,TGTGCCAGCTCACCTCTAAACAGGGTTGGTGGCGGCAATGAGCAGTTCTTC,CASSPLNRVGGGNEQFF
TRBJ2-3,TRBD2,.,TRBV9,TGTGCCAGCAGCGTAGTAGCGGGAAGCACAGATACGCAGTATTTT,CASSVVAGSTDTQYF
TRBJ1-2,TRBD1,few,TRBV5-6,TGTGCCAGCAGCCGACCTCAGGGGGTTCCTTTCTATGGCTACACCTTC,CASSRPQGVPFYGYTF
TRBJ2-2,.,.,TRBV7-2,TGTGCCAGCAGTATACAGGGTGGGGTCCCCGGGGAGCTGTTTTTT,CASSIQGGVPGELFF
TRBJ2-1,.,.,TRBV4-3,TGCGCCAGCAGCCCCCCTGGGGAATACAATGAGCAGTTCTTC,CASSPPGEYNEQFF
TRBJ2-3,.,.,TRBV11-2,TGTGCCAGCAGCCACAGAAGGACAGACACAGATACGCAGTATTTT,CASSHRRTDTDTQYF
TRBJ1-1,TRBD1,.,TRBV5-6,TGTGCCAGCGGACAGGGCGGCAACACTGAAGCTTTCTTT,CASGQGGNTEAFF
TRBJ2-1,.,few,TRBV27,TGTGCCAGCAGTTTACCCGGGTGCAATGAGCAGTTCTTC,CASSLPGCNEQFF
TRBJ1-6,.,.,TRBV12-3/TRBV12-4,TGTGCCAGCAGTTGGAGGAGGAGCTCGGGTAATTCACCCCTCCACTTT,CASSWRRSSGNSPLHF
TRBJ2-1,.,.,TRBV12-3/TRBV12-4,TGTGCCAGCAGTTTAGTGACCCTCTCCTACAATGAGCAGTTCTTC,CASSLVTLSYNEQFF
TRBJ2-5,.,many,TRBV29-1,TGCAGCGATTGTTCTCGGACAGCCCAAGAGACCCAGTACTTC,CSDCSRTAQETQYF
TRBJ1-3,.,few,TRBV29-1,TGCAGCCTAAGCTCTGGAAACACCACATATTTT,CSLSSGNTTYF
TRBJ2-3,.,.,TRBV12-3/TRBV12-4,TGTGCCAGCAGTTTCCCCCAGCGGGCGCGAACAGATACGCAGTATTTT,CASSFPQRARTDTQYF
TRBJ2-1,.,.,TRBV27,TGTGCCAGCAGTTTATCTGTAGACCCTTATTTCCCCAATGAGCAGTTCTTC,CASSLSVDPYFPNEQFF
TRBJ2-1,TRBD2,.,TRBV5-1,TGCGCCAGCAGCTTGGCCTCACTAGCGGGTTTTGATGAGCAGTTCTTC,CASSLASLAGFDEQFF
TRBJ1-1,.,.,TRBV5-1,TGCGCCAGCAGCTCGGAAGGGGTCGGGAACACTGAAGCTTTCTTT,CASSSEGVGNTEAFF
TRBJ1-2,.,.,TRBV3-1,TGTGCCAGCAGCCAAGATGGCTTCGGACGGACCCATGGCTACACCTTC,CASSQDGFGRTHGYTF
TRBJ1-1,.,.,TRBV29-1,TGCAGCGTTTCAAAGGGCCCGTACACTGAAGCTTTCTTT,CSVSKGPYTEAFF
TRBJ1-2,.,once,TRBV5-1,TGCGCCAGCAGCCGGGCCCAAGCAGGCGGATCTAACTATGGCTACACCTTC,CASSRAQAGGSNYGYTF
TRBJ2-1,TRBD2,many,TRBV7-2,TGTGCCAGCAGCTCAGGACTAGCGGGAGCCAATGAGCAGTTCTTC,CASSSGLAGANEQFF
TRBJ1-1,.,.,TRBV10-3,TGTGCCATCAGTGACCGACAGGCGCGTAACACTGAAGCTTTCTTT,CAISDRQARNTEAFF
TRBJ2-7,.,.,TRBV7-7,TGTGCTGGCAGCCCTGGGTACGAGCAGTACTTC,CAGSPGYEQYF